This T cell receptor (beta chain) was documented in a study of identical twins. Study-level points and caveats: Cord blood's abundant beta clonotypes had fewer insertions, unlike memory repertoires.

In germline, CDR1 is LGHNA, CDR2 YNFKEQ. The CDR3 consists of 16 residues. Trimming cost V 1 base and J 3 bases; bases outside gene matches: 9. This clonotype was observed a few times. No antigen is known for it. In TCRdb, the 5' RACE reads were re-called with MiXCR into one record per CDR3 protein. The sample contains some 1,600,000 distinct CDR3 sequences, more than 30% of which appear only once. V usage is TRBV4-2 and J usage is TRBJ2-7; TRBD2 matches at 7 bases. The receptor comes from a newborn girl in good health. The specimen sequenced was cord blood. The CDR3 DNA reads TGTGCCAGCAGCCAAGTTCTCTCCCGCGGGAGCTACGAGCAGTACTTC. This sequence encodes CASSQVLSRGSYEQYF.